This is a list of T cell receptor beta chains from one sample in a study of a mutant IDH1 vaccine in newly diagnosed glioma. Repertoires were generated with immunoSEQ multiplex PCR, while TCRdb's copy carries only in-frame clones and drops some. The sample lists about 35,000 clones, less than 90% seen once, with around 4.9% in the top ten. Sequences were derived from PBMCs, sampled from a glioma patient treated with radiotherapy, temozolomide or both. These receptors were collected from a woman between 40 and 50 years old with glioma. The CDR3 runs from the conserved cysteine through the conserved F or W. D genes are given only for firm matches. Clone size is not always given. Where it is, it says once, few, many or a class for expanded clones.

len	v_gene	d_gene	abundance	j_gene	CDR3nt	CDR3aa
12	TRBV15	.	.	TRBJ2-5	TGTGCCACCAGCTTGACCCGGGGGACCCAGTACTTC	CATSLTRGTQYF
13	TRBV7-9	.	.	TRBJ2-1	TGTGCCAGCAGCTTAGGGGCAGCAAATGAGCAGTTCTTC	CASSLGAANEQFF
14	TRBV13	.	.	TRBJ1-5	TGTGCCAGCAGCTCAGGACTGAACAATCAGCCCCAGCATTTT	CASSSGLNNQPQHF
15	TRBV6-5	.	.	TRBJ2-7	TGTGCCAGCAGTCGCGAAGGACAGTCCTCCTACGAGCAGTACTTC	CASSREGQSSYEQYF
16	TRBV4-2	.	.	TRBJ2-1	TGTGCCAGCAGCCAAGCTGTCGGGACTTCTTACAATGAGCAGTTCTTC	CASSQAVGTSYNEQFF
14	TRBV15	TRBD1	.	TRBJ2-2	TGTGCCACCAGCAGGCAGGGGGCCGCCGGGGAGCTGTTTTTT	CATSRQGAAGELFF
15	TRBV27	.	.	TRBJ2-5	TGTGCCAGCAGGGATGGCGGGGATTATACGGAGACCCAGTACTTC	CASRDGGDYTETQYF
17	TRBV5-1	.	.	TRBJ2-2	TGCGCCAGCAGCTTGGAGTCGGTGCAACTGAAACCCCGGGAGCTGTTTTTT	CASSLESVQLKPRELFF
15	TRBV2	TRBD1	.	TRBJ1-4	TGTGCCAGCAGTGACAGGGGGGCAACTAATGAAAAACTGTTTTTT	CASSDRGATNEKLFF
15	TRBV2	.	.	TRBJ1-1	TGTGCCAGCAGTGAATCGAGCGGGGGTTACACTGAAGCTTTCTTT	CASSESSGGYTEAFF
12	TRBV5-4	.	.	TRBJ1-2	TGTGCCAGCAGCTTGGGCCGGGTTGGCTACACCTTC	CASSLGRVGYTF
11	TRBV19	.	once	TRBJ2-7	TGTGCCAGTAGTACGGGCTACGAGCAGTACTTC	CASSTGYEQYF
12	TRBV29-1	.	.	TRBJ1-1	TGCAGCGCTATAACAGGGTTCACTGAAGCTTTCTTT	CSAITGFTEAFF
16	TRBV27	TRBD1	.	TRBJ1-4	TGTGCCAGCAGTCCGTCTAGACAGGGCCTTTTTCTAAAACTGTTTTTT	CASSPSRQGLFLKLFF
17	TRBV5-1	TRBD2	.	TRBJ2-5	TGCGCCAGCAGCTCGCTCGGGCTAGCGGGAGGGCCGAGGACCCAGTACTTC	CASSSLGLAGGPRTQYF
14	TRBV27	TRBD1	.	TRBJ1-2	TGTGCCAGCAGTAGGGGACAGGGGGCAGATGGCTACACCTTC	CASSRGQGADGYTF
14	TRBV4-1	.	.	TRBJ1-5	TGCGCCAGCAGCCAATGGGCTAGCAATCAGCCCCAGCATTTT	CASSQWASNQPQHF
12	TRBV6-1	.	.	TRBJ1-1	TGTGCCAGCATCCGGGGGAACACTGAAGCTTTCTTT	CASIRGNTEAFF
13	TRBV5-1	.	.	TRBJ1-1	TGCGCCAGCAGCTTGGACCGGCACACTGAAGCTTTCTTT	CASSLDRHTEAFF
12	TRBV5-1	.	.	TRBJ1-1	TGCGCCAGCAGCTTGGACAGGACTGAAGCTTTCTTT	CASSLDRTEAFF
15	TRBV6-5	TRBD2	.	TRBJ2-3	TGTGCCAGCAGTTACTCTGGGAGGGCCACGTATACGCAGTATTTT	CASSYSGRATYTQYF
16	TRBV7-2	.	.	TRBJ2-3	TGTGCCAGCAGCTTAGCTCCGGGACTGGGCACAGATACGCAGTATTTT	CASSLAPGLGTDTQYF
15	TRBV6-5	.	.	TRBJ1-1	TGTGCCAGCACCTCAGTGGGGGCTGGGGAAACTGAAGCTTTCTTT	CASTSVGAGETEAFF
18	TRBV5-1	TRBD2	once	TRBJ2-2	TGCGCCAGCAGCTTGGTAGCTAGCGGGGGTTCGATCACCGGGGAGCTGTTTTTT	CASSLVASGGSITGELFF
16	TRBV4-1	.	.	TRBJ1-4	TGCGCCAGCAGCCCGAGGGTTCAAGCAACTAATGAAAAACTGTTTTTT	CASSPRVQATNEKLFF
14	TRBV2	TRBD1	.	TRBJ1-1	TGTGCCAGCAGCACTGAGGGGGCAAGGACTGAAGCTTTCTTT	CASSTEGARTEAFF
15	TRBV7-8	.	.	TRBJ1-4	TGTGCCAGCAGTAGAGAGGGAATGCCTAATGAAAAACTGTTTTTT	CASSREGMPNEKLFF
15	TRBV6-6	TRBD2	once	TRBJ2-3	TGTGCCAGCAGGAGGACTAGCGGGAACTCAGATACGCAGTATTTT	CASRRTSGNSDTQYF
15	TRBV4-2	.	.	TRBJ2-5	TGTGCCAGCAGCCAACTCGGACTCGCCCAAGAGACCCAGTACTTC	CASSQLGLAQETQYF
16	TRBV10-3	TRBD2	.	TRBJ2-5	TGTGCCATCAGTGAGTCGAGCGGGGGGCCCGGGGAGACCCAGTACTTC	CAISESSGGPGETQYF
17	TRBV2	TRBD1	few	TRBJ2-7	TGTGCCAGCAGTGAAGCCCCAACCGGGCAGGGGGCCTACGAGCAGTACTTC	CASSEAPTGQGAYEQYF
13	TRBV7-2	.	.	TRBJ1-4	TGTGCCAGCAGCCCCTCCACCGGGGAAAAACTGTTTTTT	CASSPSTGEKLFF
16	TRBV2	TRBD1	.	TRBJ2-1	TGTGCCAGCAGTAAACAGGGACAGGGAATTTACAATGAGCAGTTCTTC	CASSKQGQGIYNEQFF
13	TRBV9	.	.	TRBJ2-7	TGTGCCAGCAGCGAAGCGGACTGGGGCGAGCAGTACTTC	CASSEADWGEQYF
18	TRBV5-1	TRBD1	.	TRBJ1-1	TGCGCCAGCAGCCCAAGCTTGGGGGGGGGCACAGGGGGCACTGAAGCTTTCTTT	CASSPSLGGGTGGTEAFF
14	TRBV25-1	.	.	TRBJ2-7	TGTGCCAGCAGTAGTCCAGGGTACCCCTACGAGCAGTACTTC	CASSSPGYPYEQYF
15	TRBV6-5	TRBD1	.	TRBJ2-3	TGTGCCAGCAGTTACTATGGACAGGACACAGATACGCAGTATTTT	CASSYYGQDTDTQYF
16	TRBV7-2	.	.	TRBJ1-4	TGTGCCAGCAGCGCCGGGACGCTCGGGACTAATGAAAAACTGTTTTTT	CASSAGTLGTNEKLFF
18	TRBV19	TRBD1	.	TRBJ1-2	TGTGCCAGTAGTCCTCAACTTGGGGGAGGACAGGGAGACTATGGCTACACCTTC	CASSPQLGGGQGDYGYTF
16	TRBV19	TRBD2	.	TRBJ2-3	TGTGCCAGTAGTCAAAGGACTAGCGGGCACACAGATACGCAGTATTTT	CASSQRTSGHTDTQYF
15	TRBV6-5	.	once	TRBJ1-1	TGTGCCAGCAGTTACGATTTTTTGGGGAACACTGAAGCTTTCTTT	CASSYDFLGNTEAFF
13	TRBV2	.	.	TRBJ2-5	TGTGCCAGCAGTGAAGACACCCAAGAGACCCAGTACTTC	CASSEDTQETQYF
13	TRBV5-4	.	once	TRBJ1-1	TGTGCCAGCAGCTTGGCGGAGAACACTGAAGCTTTCTTT	CASSLAENTEAFF
13	TRBV5-1	TRBD1	.	TRBJ1-1	TGCGCCAGCAGTCCCGGGACAGGTTATGAAGCTTTCTTT	CASSPGTGYEAFF
13	TRBV14	TRBD2	.	TRBJ2-1	TGTGCCAGCCGCCTCGGACTAGTCGGTGAGCAGTTCTTC	CASRLGLVGEQFF
15	TRBV10-3	.	.	TRBJ1-5	TGTGCCATCAGTGAAACAGACCATAGCAATCAGCCCCAGCATTTT	CAISETDHSNQPQHF
17	TRBV10-1	TRBD2	.	TRBJ2-2	TGCGCCAGCAGTGGGGCTAGCGGGAGCCCCACCGCCGGGGAGCTGTTTTTT	CASSGASGSPTAGELFF
16	TRBV28	.	.	TRBJ1-1	TGTGCCAGCAGCCAATTCCGCTCTCTGGGGAACACTGAAGCTTTCTTT	CASSQFRSLGNTEAFF
14	TRBV9	.	.	TRBJ2-5	TGTGCCAGCAGCCCAAGGGACTTCCCGGAGACCCAGTACTTC	CASSPRDFPETQYF
16	TRBV6-5	.	.	TRBJ1-1	TGTGCCAGCAGTTCGACAGGAGTCCTAGTGAACACTGAAGCTTTCTTT	CASSSTGVLVNTEAFF
13	TRBV5-1	.	few	TRBJ2-2	TGCGCCAGCAGCCAGGGGTTCACCGGGGAGCTGTTTTTT	CASSQGFTGELFF
16	TRBV2	TRBD1	.	TRBJ2-2	TGTGCCAGCAGTGAGTGGACAGGGGGAAGAACCGGGGAGCTGTTTTTT	CASSEWTGGRTGELFF
12	TRBV7-2	TRBD1	.	TRBJ1-1	TGTGCCAGCAGCGCGACAGGGACGAGAGCTTTCTTT	CASSATGTRAFF
14	TRBV5-5	TRBD2	.	TRBJ2-3	TGTGCCAGCAGCTCGGGACTATACACAGATACGCAGTATTTT	CASSSGLYTDTQYF
16	TRBV7-9	TRBD2	.	TRBJ2-3	TGTGCCAGCAGCAGATTGGTTGGCGGGAGAACAGATACGCAGTATTTT	CASSRLVGGRTDTQYF